This passage covers 28 T cell receptor beta chains from one sample sequenced in a study of blood T cells in healthy people across ages. Together with a sample-barcoded 5' primer, a J-beta primer mix was included in a second PCR lasting about 6 to 11 cycles. In TCRdb, the 5' RACE reads were re-called with MiXCR into one record per CDR3 protein. The data show around 940,000 distinct CDR3 sequences, roughly 50% seen once. Sequences were obtained from blood. The receptor set was obtained from a woman aged 60-70 years in good health.

The gene calls are TRBV30 and TRBJ2-2, with D hard to call. The CDR3 runs to 14 residues. Trimming stripped 5 bases from V and 1 base from J, with 11 bases between. Germline CDR1 is GTSNPN and CDR2 is SVGIG (reference sequence). The DNA of the CDR3 is TGTGCCTGGGAACTCACGAGGAACACCGGGGAGCTGTTTTTT. Protein product: CAWELTRNTGELFF.

In this sample, this clonotype turned up a few times. The chain links TRBV7-8 to TRBJ2-4; maybe TRBD2 (5 bases). V shed 5 bases and J shed 1 base, with 12 bases lying between them. Per germline, CDR1 SGHVS and CDR2 FQNEAQ. This CDR3 region has 15 residues. The CDR3, as DNA: TGTGCCAGCAGCCCTGCGTGGAGGGCCAAAAACATTCAGTACTTC. Amino acid sequence: CASSPAWRAKNIQYF.

In regard to this clonotype: Sequence at one end of the junction differs from germline and may be a read error. The chain joins TRBV12-3 or TRBV12-4 to TRBJ2-3; weak D call: TRBD2 (5 bases). The CDR3 consists of 15 residues. For the CDR3, the DNA is TGTGCCAGCAGTTTTTGTCGGGGAGTTCCAGATACGGAGTATTTT. It translates to CASSFCRGVPDTEYF.

CDR3 residues: CASSKTQGSGANVLTF. Written as DNA, the CDR3 is TGTGCCAGCAGTAAAACACAGGGCTCTGGGGCCAACGTCCTGACTTTC. The chain has TRBV28 and TRBJ2-6; D possibly corresponds to TRBD1 (6 bases). Trimming took 5 bases from V and 0 from J, leaving 11 bases between them. This CDR3 has 16 residues. Germline CDR1 MDHEN, CDR2 SYDVKM. Full variable domain (remainder filled in from reference TRBV28 and TRBJ2-6): DVKVTQSSRYLVKRTGEKVFLECVQDMDHENMFWYRQDPGLGLRLIYFSYDVKMKEKGDIPEGYSVSREKKERFSLILESASTNQTSMYLCASSKTQGSGANVLTFGAGSRLTVL.

Only a few counts were recorded for this clonotype. The chain carries TRBV16 and TRBJ2-3; TRBD2 aligns across 8 bases. The junction had 4 bases not matched to a gene; V was cut back by 2 bases and J by 0 bases. There are 16 residues in the CDR3. From germline, CDR1 is KGHSY and CDR2 FQNENV. The CDR3 spells CASSQAGTRSTDTQYF. CDR3 in DNA: TGTGCCAGCAGCCAAGCCGGGACTAGAAGCACAGATACGCAGTATTTT.

The V and J genes are TRBV7-2 and TRBJ2-7; TRBD2 agrees at 12 bases. Germline V gene lookup returns CDR1 SGHTA and CDR2 FQGNSA. V lost 1 base to trimming and J lost 4 bases; unmatched junction nucleotides: 8. This CDR3 region has 17 residues. In DNA form, the CDR3 reads TGTGCCAGCAGCTTAGGACTAGCGGGAGTATCCCTATACGAGCAGTACTTC. It translates to CASSLGLAGVSLYEQYF. Combining the CDR3 with reference TRBV7-2 and TRBJ2-7 gives the whole variable domain GAGVSQSPSNKVTEKGKDVELRCDPISGHTALYWYRQSLGQGLEFLIYFQGNSAPDKSGLPSDRFSAERTGGSVSTLTIQRTQQEDSAVYLCASSLGLAGVSLYEQYFGPGTRLTVT.

This clonotype was seen a handful of times. J is TRBJ1-2 and V is TRBV20-1; D not resolved. The CDR3 consists of 12 residues. V was cut by 0 bases and J by 3 bases, with 5 bases left in between. Looked up from germline, CDR1 is DFQATT and CDR2 is SNEGSKA (reference sequence). CDR3 sequence reads: CSARDPYYGYTF. CDR3 nucleotides: TGCAGTGCTAGAGATCCGTACTATGGCTACACCTTC.

To note about this clonotype: One end of the junction varies from germline; a read error may be responsible. The chain uses TRBV27 and TRBJ2-3, with a tentative D call TRBD1 (6 bases). The CDR3 has 14 residues. Germline V CDR1 and CDR2: MNHEY, SMNVEV (reference sequence). Written as DNA, the CDR3 is TGTGCCAGCAGTTTTGGCAGGGGTAGGGATACGCGGTATTTT. Protein product: CASSFGRGRDTRYF.

V usage is TRBV7-3 and J usage is TRBJ1-5; 7 bases agree with TRBD1. The J segment lost 0 bases and the V segment lost 1 base, leaving 9 bases of the junction unmatched. CDR1 is SGHTA, CDR2 FQGTGA, per germline. The CDR3 loop spans 18 amino acids. CDR3 loop: CASSLKVRGDYSNQPQHF. The CDR3 DNA follows: TGTGCCAGCAGCTTAAAAGTCAGGGGGGACTATAGCAATCAGCCCCAGCATTTT.

V is TRBV29-1 and J is TRBJ2-3; 16 bases fit TRBD2. V lost 3 bases and J lost 6; bases outside the gene matches: 9. Germline V gene lookup returns CDR1 SQVTM and CDR2 ANQGSEA. The CDR3 contains 17 residues. The CDR3 nucleotides are TGCAGCGTTGACGGCGGGACTAGCGGGAGGGGGGCGGATACGCAGTATTTT. This gives the protein CSVDGGTSGRGADTQYF.

The V call is TRBV11-3, the J call TRBJ2-3; possibly TRBD2 for D (7 bases). This CDR3 is 18 amino acids long. From germline, CDR1 is SGHNT and CDR2 YENEEA. V was shortened by 6 bases and J by 3 bases, with 25 bases between the two germline ends. CDR3 sequence: CASSKRGTGGLGTDTQYF. The CDR3 coding sequence is TGTGCCAGCAGTAAGAGGGGGACGGGGGGCTTGGGGACAGATACGCAGTATTTT. Full variable domain (missing parts from reference TRBV11-3 and TRBJ2-3): EAGVVQSPRYKIIEKKQPVAFWCNPISGHNTLYWYLQNLGQGPELLIRYENEEAVDDSQLPKDRFSAERLKGVDSTLKIQPAELGDSAVYLCASSKRGTGGLGTDTQYFGPGTRLTVL.

This clonotype was counted a single time. This chain links TRBV4-2 with TRBJ2-4, with TRBD1 identical over 8 bases. With 1 base clipped from V and 13 bases from J, the junction kept 18 bases outside the gene matches. The CDR3 is made up of 17 amino acids. The germline gives CDR1 LGHNA, CDR2 YNFKEQ. The CDR3 nucleotides read TGTGCCAGCAGCCAAGTTCTGTATGGACAGGGACGAGTAGAGCAGTACTTC. Translating gives CASSQVLYGQGRVEQYF.

This clonotype was found many times. The chain employs TRBV7-9 and TRBJ2-3; 13 bases are a match to TRBD2. Germline lookup yields CDR1 SEHNR and CDR2 FQNEAQ (reference sequence). The CDR3 loop spans 16 amino acids. V shed 5 bases and J 5 bases; nucleotides not matched to a gene: 7. The CDR3 DNA is TGTGCCAGCAGCCCAGGACTAGCGGGAGTTGGAGATACGCAGTATTTT. Protein: CASSPGLAGVGDTQYF. Full variable domain (rest looked up from reference TRBV7-9 and TRBJ2-3): DTGVSQNPRHKITKRGQNVTFRCDPISEHNRLYWYRQTLGQGPEFLTYFQNEAQLEKSRLLSDRFSAERPKGSFSTLEIQRTEQGDSAMYLCASSPGLAGVGDTQYFGPGTRLTVL.

The chain combines TRBV20-1 with TRBJ2-5; 8 bases match TRBD2. CDR1 and CDR2 from the germline V gene are DFQATT and SNEGSKA (reference sequence). V dropped 3 bases and J dropped 5; count of bases not matched to a gene: 5. The CDR3 consists of 13 residues. The CDR3, as DNA: TGCAGTGCTAGGGTAGCGGGAACGGAGACCCAGTACTTC. Its protein is CSARVAGTETQYF.

The V and J genes are TRBV7-2 and TRBJ2-3, with TRBD2 matching 9 bases. The germline V gene encodes CDR1 SGHTA and CDR2 FQGNSA. The CDR3 has 15 residues. V lost 3 bases and J lost 2; bases outside the gene matches: 3. The CDR3 loop reads CASSFASGNTDTQYF. The CDR3 DNA sequence: TGTGCCAGCAGCTTTGCTAGCGGGAACACAGATACGCAGTATTTT.

The CDR3 region is CASSPVIGGGRQPQHF. CDR3 nucleotides: TGCGCCAGCAGCCCGGTGATCGGAGGGGGCCGGCAGCCCCAGCATTTT. The rearrangement joins TRBV4-1 to TRBJ1-5; 7 bases fit TRBD1. V was pared by 4 bases and J by 7 bases, with 13 bases of the junction left unmatched. The CDR3 spans 16 residues. The V gene's germline CDR1 is MGHRA and CDR2 YSYEKL.

V gene TRBV20-1 combines with J gene TRBJ2-3; 7 bases map to TRBD1. Looked up from germline, CDR1 is DFQATT and CDR2 is SNEGSKA (reference sequence). The CDR3 contains 16 residues. The CDR3 region has the DNA TGCAGCGCTTGGGAGACAGGGAGTCCCTTAATTAATACGCAGTATTTT. Its protein product is CSAWETGSPLINTQYF.

This clonotype appeared a few times. V usage is TRBV4-2 and J usage is TRBJ2-7; weak D call: TRBD2 (5 bases). The V and J ends lost 0 bases and 2 bases respectively, with 8 bases between them. CDR3 length: 14 residues. Germline CDR1 LGHNA, CDR2 YNFKEQ. CDR3 loop: CASSQELVAYEQYF. DNA of the CDR3: TGTGCCAGCAGCCAAGAACTAGTAGCCTACGAGCAGTACTTC.

This clonotype was recorded at least ten times. The chain recombines TRBV20-1 with TRBJ2-3; D not resolved. CDR1 and CDR2 (germline): DFQATT, SNEGSKA (reference sequence). The CDR3 contains 12 residues. Trimming removed 3 bases from V and 2 bases from J, with 6 bases in between. The CDR3 sequence is CSASSPTDTQYF. CDR3 nucleotides: TGCAGTGCTAGCTCGCCCACAGATACGCAGTATTTT.

DNA for the CDR3: TGTGCCAGCAGCTTTCCCAAAGAGACCCAGTACTTC. Amino acid sequence: CASSFPKETQYF. The V call is TRBV7-8, the J call TRBJ2-5; no reliable D call. The V gene's germline CDR1 is SGHVS and CDR2 FQNEAQ. The germline V and J ends were trimmed by 3 bases and 3 bases, with 5 bases remaining between them. This CDR3 region has 12 residues.

The V and J genes are TRBV29-1 and TRBJ2-5, with D perhaps being TRBD1 or TRBD2 (5 bases each). The CDR3 loop spans 14 amino acids. In germline, CDR1 is SQVTM, CDR2 ANQGSEA. Here the CDR3 reads CSVSGTAGRGTQYF. CDR3 DNA: TGCAGTGTATCAGGGACGGCCGGGCGAGGGACCCAGTACTTC.

This clonotype was recorded only once. One junction end disagrees with the germline gene, perhaps due to a read error. The rearrangement links TRBV4-1 to TRBJ2-1, with D unclear. The germline V gene encodes CDR1 MGHRA and CDR2 YSYEKL. The CDR3 contains 13 residues. The CDR3 sequence: CANSQDLYNEQFF. DNA of the CDR3: TGCGCCAACAGCCAAGATCTCTACAATGAGCAGTTCTTC.

This clonotype was counted once. V and J are TRBV6-1 and TRBJ1-2; D is undetermined. Germline V gene data show CDR1 as MNHNS and CDR2 as SASEGT. The germline V and J ends were trimmed by 7 bases and 10 bases, with 16 bases remaining between them. The CDR3 is 12 residues long. This CDR3 is CASTSSPFYYTF. The CDR3 nucleotides read TGTGCCAGCACCTCCAGTCCTTTTTACTACACCTTC.

The chain is built from TRBV4-3 and TRBJ1-1, with unresolved D. The V gene lost 0 bases and the J gene lost 7 bases, with 15 bases spanning the gap. Germline-derived CDR1 and CDR2 are LGHNA and YSLEER. The CDR3 contains 15 residues. The CDR3 sequence is CASSQDLRARGEAFF. CDR3 nucleotides: TGCGCCAGCAGCCAAGATTTGAGGGCGCGTGGTGAAGCTTTCTTT.

The chain uses TRBV7-9 and TRBJ2-7; 7 nucleotides line up with TRBD1. Losses at the gene ends were 5 bases for V and 5 bases for J; bases not matched to a gene: 6. The germline V gene has CDR1 SEHNR and CDR2 FQNEAQ (reference sequence). This CDR3 is built from 13 residues. In DNA form, the CDR3 reads TGTGCCAGCAGCGGATGGGACAGAAACGAGCAGTACTTC. It codes for CASSGWDRNEQYF.

In this sample, this clonotype turned up once. The chain links TRBV24-1 to TRBJ2-5; D ambiguous. V was trimmed by 5 bases and J by 3 bases, leaving 9 bases between them. Germline CDR1 is KGHDR and CDR2 is SFDVKD. The CDR3 loop spans 13 amino acids. This chain's CDR3 is CATSVGREETQYF. The CDR3, as DNA: TGTGCCACCAGTGTGGGCAGAGAAGAGACCCAGTACTTC.

This clonotype was recorded a few times. V gene TRBV20-1 combines with J gene TRBJ2-7; 8 nucleotides align to TRBD1. V dropped 5 bases and J dropped 1; count of bases not matched to a gene: 7. CDR3 length: 14 amino acids. Germline V gene lookup returns CDR1 DFQATT and CDR2 SNEGSKA (reference sequence). For the CDR3, the DNA is TGCAGTGCTCACTCCGGGACAGGATCCTACGAGCAGTACTTC. Translation gives CSAHSGTGSYEQYF.

The chain joins TRBV18 to TRBJ2-3; 9 bases align to TRBD1. Germline values: CDR1 KGHSH, CDR2 LQKENI. V dropped 6 bases and J dropped 6; count of bases not matched to a gene: 16. CDR3 length equals 17 residues. The CDR3 reads CASSPSDGQGTKDTQYF. The DNA of the CDR3 is TGTGCCAGCTCTCCTAGCGACGGACAGGGGACTAAGGATACGCAGTATTTT.